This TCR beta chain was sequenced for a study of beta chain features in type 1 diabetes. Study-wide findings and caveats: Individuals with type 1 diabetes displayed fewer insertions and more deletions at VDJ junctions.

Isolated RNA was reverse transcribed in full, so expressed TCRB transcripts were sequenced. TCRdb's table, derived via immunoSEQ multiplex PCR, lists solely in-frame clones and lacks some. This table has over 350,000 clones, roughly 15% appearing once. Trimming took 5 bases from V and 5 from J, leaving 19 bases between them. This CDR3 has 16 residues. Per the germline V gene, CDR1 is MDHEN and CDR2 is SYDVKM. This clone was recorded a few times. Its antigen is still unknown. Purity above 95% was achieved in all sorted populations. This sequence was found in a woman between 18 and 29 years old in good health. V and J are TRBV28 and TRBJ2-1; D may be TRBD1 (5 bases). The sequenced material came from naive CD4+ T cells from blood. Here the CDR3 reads CASSVSTGTQHNEQFF. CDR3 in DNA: TGTGCCAGCAGTGTAAGCACAGGTACCCAGCACAATGAGCAGTTCTTC.